Included here is one T cell receptor beta chain sequence, with context. This sample is drawn from a study of blood T cell repertoires in COVID-19. Study background: The samples span acute and convalescent COVID-19 from the United States, Italy and Spain.

Methods used by the authors: Estimation of nucleated cell counts was performed using reference gene primer amplification. Sequencing used immunoSEQ multiplex PCR; TCRdb keeps in-frame clones, though not all of them. That table supplies the V and J calls and clone size; D and trimming were determined from the DNA. Of around 28,000 clones listed, 80% to 90% are singletons. CDR3 size: 15 residues. V shed 6 bases, J shed 0 bases, and the junction held 7 bases outside the gene matches. Germline V lookup: CDR1 MNHNY, CDR2 SVGAGI (reference sequence). The V call is TRBV6-6, the J call TRBJ2-7; TRBD1 agrees at 8 bases. The material sequenced was peripheral blood. This sequence originates from an elderly woman with COVID-19, enrolled during active disease. Here the CDR3 reads CASRTGGSPSYEQYF. The CDR3 DNA sequence: TGTGCCAGCAGAACAGGGGGTTCCCCCTCCTACGAGCAGTACTTC.